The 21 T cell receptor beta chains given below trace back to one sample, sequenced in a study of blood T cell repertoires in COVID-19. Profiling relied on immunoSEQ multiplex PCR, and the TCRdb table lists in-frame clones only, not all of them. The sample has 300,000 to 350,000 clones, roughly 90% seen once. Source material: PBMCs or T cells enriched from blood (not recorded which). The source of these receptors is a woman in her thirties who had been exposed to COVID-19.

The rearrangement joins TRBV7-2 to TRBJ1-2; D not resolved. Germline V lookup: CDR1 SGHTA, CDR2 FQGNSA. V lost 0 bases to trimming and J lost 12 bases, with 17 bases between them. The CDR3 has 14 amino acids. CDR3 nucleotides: TGTGCCAGCAGCTTAGCGAGAACCGGGTTTAGCGACACCTTC. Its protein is CASSLARTGFSDTF.

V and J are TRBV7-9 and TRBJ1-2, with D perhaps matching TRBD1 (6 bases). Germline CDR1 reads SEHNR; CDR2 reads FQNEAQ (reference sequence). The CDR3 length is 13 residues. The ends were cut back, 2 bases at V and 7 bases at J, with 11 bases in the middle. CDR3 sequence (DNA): TGTGCCAGCAGCTTAATGGGGGCTATTGGCTACACCTTC. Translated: CASSLMGAIGYTF.

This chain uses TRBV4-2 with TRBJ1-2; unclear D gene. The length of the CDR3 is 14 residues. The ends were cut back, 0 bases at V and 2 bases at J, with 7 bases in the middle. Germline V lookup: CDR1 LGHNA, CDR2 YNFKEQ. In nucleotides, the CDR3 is TGTGCCAGCAGCCAAGAGTCCAGAAACTATGGCTACACCTTC. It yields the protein CASSQESRNYGYTF.

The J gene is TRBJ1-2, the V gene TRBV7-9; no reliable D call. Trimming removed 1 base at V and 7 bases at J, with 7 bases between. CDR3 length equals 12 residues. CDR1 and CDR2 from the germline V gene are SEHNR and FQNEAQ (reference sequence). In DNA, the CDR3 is TGTGCCAGCAGCTTAGTAGGCGGTGGCTACACCTTC. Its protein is CASSLVGGGYTF.

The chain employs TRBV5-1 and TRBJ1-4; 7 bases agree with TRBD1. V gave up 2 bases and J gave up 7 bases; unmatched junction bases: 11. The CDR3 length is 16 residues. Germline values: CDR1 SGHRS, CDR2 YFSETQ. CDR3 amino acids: CASSFSDRDVVEKLFF. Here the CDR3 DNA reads TGCGCCAGCAGCTTTTCCGACAGGGATGTCGTTGAAAAACTGTTTTTT. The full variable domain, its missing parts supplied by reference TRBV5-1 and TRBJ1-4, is KAGVTQTPRYLIKTRGQQVTLSCSPISGHRSVSWYQQTPGQGLQFLFEYFSETQRNKGNFPGRFSGRQFSNSRSEMNVSTLELGDSALYLCASSFSDRDVVEKLFFGSGTQLSVL.

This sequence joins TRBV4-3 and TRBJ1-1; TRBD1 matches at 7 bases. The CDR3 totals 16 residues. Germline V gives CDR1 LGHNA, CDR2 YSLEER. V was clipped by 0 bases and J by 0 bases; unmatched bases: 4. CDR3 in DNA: TGCGCCAGCAGCCAAGAGGACAGGACCATGAACACTGAAGCTTTCTTT. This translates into CASSQEDRTMNTEAFF.

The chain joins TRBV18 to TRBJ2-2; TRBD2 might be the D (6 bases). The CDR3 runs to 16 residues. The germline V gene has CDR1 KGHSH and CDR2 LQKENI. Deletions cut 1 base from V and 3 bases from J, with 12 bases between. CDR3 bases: TGTGCCAGCTCACCACTGGCAGGAGGGGACACCGGGGAGCTGTTTTTT. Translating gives CASSPLAGGDTGELFF.

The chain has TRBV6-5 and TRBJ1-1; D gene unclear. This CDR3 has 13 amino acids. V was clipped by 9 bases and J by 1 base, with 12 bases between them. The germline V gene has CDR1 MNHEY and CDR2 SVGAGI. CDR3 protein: CASTLTGNTEAFF. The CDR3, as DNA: TGTGCCAGTACTTTGACGGGGAACACTGAAGCTTTCTTT.

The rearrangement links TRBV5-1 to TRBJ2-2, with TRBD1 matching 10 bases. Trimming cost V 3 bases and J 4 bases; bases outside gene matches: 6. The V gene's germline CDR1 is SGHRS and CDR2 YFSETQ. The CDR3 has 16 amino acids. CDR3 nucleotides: TGCGCCAGCAGCTGGACCGGGGACAGGGGCACCGGGGAGCTGTTTTTT. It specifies CASSWTGDRGTGELFF.

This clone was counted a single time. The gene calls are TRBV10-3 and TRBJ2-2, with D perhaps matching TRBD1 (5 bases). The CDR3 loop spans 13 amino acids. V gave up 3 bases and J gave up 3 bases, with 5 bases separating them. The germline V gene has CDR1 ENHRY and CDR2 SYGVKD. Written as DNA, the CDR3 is TGTGCCATCAGTGACAGGGACACCGGGGAGCTGTTTTTT. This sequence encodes CAISDRDTGELFF.

This CDR3 reads CASSEQQGAAQPQHF. The CDR3 bases are TGTGCCAGCAGTGAGCAACAGGGGGCTGCTCAGCCCCAGCATTTT. The genes are TRBV6-1 and TRBJ1-5, with 9 bases that match TRBD1. The CDR3 is 15 amino acids. Trimming at V came to 3 bases and at J to 6 bases, leaving 6 bases not matched to a gene. CDR1 and CDR2 from the germline V gene are MNHNS and SASEGT.

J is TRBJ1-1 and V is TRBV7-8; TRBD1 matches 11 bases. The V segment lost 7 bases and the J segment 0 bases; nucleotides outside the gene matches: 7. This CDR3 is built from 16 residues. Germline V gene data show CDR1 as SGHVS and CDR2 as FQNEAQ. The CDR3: CASTQGQGAMNTEAFF. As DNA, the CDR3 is TGTGCCAGCACCCAAGGACAGGGGGCCATGAACACTGAAGCTTTCTTT. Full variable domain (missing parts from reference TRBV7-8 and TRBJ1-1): GAGVSQSPRYKVAKRGQDVALRCDPISGHVSLFWYQQALGQGPEFLTYFQNEAQLDKSGLPSDRFFAERPEGSVSTLKIQRTQQEDSAVYLCASTQGQGAMNTEAFFGQGTRLTVV.

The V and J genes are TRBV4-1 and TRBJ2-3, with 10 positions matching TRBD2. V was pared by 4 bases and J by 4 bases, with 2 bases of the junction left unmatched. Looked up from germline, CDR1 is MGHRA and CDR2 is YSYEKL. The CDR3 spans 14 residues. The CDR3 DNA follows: TGCGCCAGCAGCCCGGGACTAGCGTCAGATACGCAGTATTTT. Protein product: CASSPGLASDTQYF.

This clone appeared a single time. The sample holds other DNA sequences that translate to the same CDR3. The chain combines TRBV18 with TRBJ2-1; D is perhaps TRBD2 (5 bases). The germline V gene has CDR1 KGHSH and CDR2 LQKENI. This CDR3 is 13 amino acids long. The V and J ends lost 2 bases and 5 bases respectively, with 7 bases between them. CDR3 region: CASSPGLDNEQFF. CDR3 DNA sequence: TGTGCCAGCTCACCAGGACTCGACAATGAGCAGTTCTTC.

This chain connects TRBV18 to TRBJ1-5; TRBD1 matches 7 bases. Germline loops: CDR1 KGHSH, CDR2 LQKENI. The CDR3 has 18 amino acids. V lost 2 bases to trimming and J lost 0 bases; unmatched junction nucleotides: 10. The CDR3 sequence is CASSPIAGQSHSNQPQHF. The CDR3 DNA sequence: TGTGCCAGCTCACCAATCGCGGGACAGAGCCATAGCAATCAGCCCCAGCATTTT.

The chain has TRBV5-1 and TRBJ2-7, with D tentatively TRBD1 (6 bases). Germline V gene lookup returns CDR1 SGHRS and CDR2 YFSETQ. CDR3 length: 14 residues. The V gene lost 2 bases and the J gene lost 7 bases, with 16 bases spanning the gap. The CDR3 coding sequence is TGCGCCAGCAGCTTAGGCAGGGGAGACGGGGAGCAGTACTTC. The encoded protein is CASSLGRGDGEQYF.

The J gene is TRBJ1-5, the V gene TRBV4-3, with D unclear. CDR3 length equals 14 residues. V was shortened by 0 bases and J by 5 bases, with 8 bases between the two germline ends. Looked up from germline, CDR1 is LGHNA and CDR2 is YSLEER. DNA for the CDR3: TGCGCCAGCAGCCAAGACCGGTTCTATCAGCCCCAGCATTTT. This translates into CASSQDRFYQPQHF.

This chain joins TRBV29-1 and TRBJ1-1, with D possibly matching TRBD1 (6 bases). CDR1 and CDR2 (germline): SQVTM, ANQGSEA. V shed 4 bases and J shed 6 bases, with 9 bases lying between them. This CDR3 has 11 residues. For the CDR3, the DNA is TGCAGCGTTGCCCGACAGGCTGAAGCTTTCTTT. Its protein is CSVARQAEAFF.

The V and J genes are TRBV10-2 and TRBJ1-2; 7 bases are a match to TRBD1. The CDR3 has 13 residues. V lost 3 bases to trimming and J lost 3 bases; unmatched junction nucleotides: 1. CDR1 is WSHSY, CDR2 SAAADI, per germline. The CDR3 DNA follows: TGCGCCAGCAGTGACAGGGGGGACTATGGCTACACCTTC. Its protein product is CASSDRGDYGYTF.

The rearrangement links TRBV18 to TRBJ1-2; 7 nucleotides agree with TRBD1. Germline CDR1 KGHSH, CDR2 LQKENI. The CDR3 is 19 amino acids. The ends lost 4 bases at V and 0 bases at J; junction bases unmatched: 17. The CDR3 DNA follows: TGTGCCAGCTCACTCGCCCTGGGACAGTCTCAACAAGCTAACTATGGCTACACCTTC. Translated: CASSLALGQSQQANYGYTF.

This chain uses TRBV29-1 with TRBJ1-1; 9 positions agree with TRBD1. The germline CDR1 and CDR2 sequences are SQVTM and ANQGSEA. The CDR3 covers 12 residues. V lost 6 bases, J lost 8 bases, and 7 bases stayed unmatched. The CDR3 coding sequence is TGCAGCGTCGGAGGGACAGGGCTCGAAGCTTTCTTT. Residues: CSVGGTGLEAFF.